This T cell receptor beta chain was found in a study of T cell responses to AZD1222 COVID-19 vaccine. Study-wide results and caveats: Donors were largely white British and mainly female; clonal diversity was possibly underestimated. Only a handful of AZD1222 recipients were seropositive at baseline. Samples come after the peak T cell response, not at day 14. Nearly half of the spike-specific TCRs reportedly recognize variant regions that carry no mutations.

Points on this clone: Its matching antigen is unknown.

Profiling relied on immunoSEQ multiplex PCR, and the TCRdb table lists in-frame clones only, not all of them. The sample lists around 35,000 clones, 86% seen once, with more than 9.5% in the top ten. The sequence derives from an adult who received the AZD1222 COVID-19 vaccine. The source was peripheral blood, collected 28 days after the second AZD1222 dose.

The CDR3 region is CASSLQVMEQYF. The CDR3 nucleotides are TGTGCCAGCAGCCTCCAAGTGATGGAGCAGTACTTC. The gene calls are TRBV7-9 and TRBJ2-7, with D unresolved. V lost 5 bases and J lost 7, with 12 bases in between. This CDR3 has 12 amino acids. The germline V gene encodes CDR1 SEHNR and CDR2 FQNEAQ (reference sequence). The complete variable domain, with remaining parts taken from reference TRBV7-9 and TRBJ2-7, reads DTGVSQNPRHKITKRGQNVTFRCDPISEHNRLYWYRQTLGQGPEFLTYFQNEAQLEKSRLLSDRFSAERPKGSFSTLEIQRTEQGDSAMYLCASSLQVMEQYFGPGTRLTVT.